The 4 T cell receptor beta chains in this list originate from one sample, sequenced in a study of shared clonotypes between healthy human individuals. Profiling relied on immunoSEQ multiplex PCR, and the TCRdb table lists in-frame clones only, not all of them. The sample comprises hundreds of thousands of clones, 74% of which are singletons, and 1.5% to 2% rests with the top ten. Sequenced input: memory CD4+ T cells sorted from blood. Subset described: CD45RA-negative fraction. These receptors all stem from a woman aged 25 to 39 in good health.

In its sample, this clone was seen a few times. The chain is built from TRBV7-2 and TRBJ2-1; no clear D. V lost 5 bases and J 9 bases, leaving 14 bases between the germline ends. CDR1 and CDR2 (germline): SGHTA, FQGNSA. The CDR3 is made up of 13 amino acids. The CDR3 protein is CASSRPGVGEQFF. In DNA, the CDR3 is TGTGCCAGCAGCCGACCCGGAGTAGGTGAGCAGTTCTTC.

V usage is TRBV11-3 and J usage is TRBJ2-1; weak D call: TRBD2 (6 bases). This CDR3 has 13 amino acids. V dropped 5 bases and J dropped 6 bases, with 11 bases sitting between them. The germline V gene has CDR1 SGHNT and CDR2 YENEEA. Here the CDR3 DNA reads TGTGCCAGCAGCCCCCGGGACTCCAATGAGCAGTTCTTC. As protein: CASSPRDSNEQFF. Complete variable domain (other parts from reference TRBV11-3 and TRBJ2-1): EAGVVQSPRYKIIEKKQPVAFWCNPISGHNTLYWYLQNLGQGPELLIRYENEEAVDDSQLPKDRFSAERLKGVDSTLKIQPAELGDSAVYLCASSPRDSNEQFFGPGTRLTVL.

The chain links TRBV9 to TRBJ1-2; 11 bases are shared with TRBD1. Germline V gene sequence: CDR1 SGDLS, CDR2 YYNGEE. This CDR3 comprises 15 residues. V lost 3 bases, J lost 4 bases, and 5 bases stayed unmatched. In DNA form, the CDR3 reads TGTGCCAGCAGCGCCGGACAGGGGGCCGGCTATGGCTACACCTTC. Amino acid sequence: CASSAGQGAGYGYTF.

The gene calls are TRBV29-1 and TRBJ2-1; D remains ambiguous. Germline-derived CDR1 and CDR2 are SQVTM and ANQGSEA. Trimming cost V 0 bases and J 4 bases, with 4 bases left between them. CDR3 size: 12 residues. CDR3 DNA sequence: TGCAGCGTTGAAGAAGGGTACAATGAGCAGTTCTTC. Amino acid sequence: CSVEEGYNEQFF.